Below, one T cell receptor (beta chain) is given with its context. Its antigen has not been determined. Base qualities are not provided; no much larger clone lies one nucleotide away. Reading the germline V gene (reference sequence) gives CDR1 LNHDA and CDR2 SQIVND. Trimming at the junction amounts to 4 bases on V and 1 base on J, and the germline ends lie 11 bases apart. The CDR3 measures 15 amino acids from cysteine to phenylalanine. Only the CDR3 DNA stays, 45 bases, in frame from base 1. To sequence the TCRbeta CDR3 region, genomic DNA was isolated from the sorted cells. The immunoSEQ Assay was used for sequencing of TCRbeta CDR3 regions. This immuneACCESS table, as held by TCRdb, lists in-frame sequences with V and J called but not all clones. Of the missing ones, under half trace to an unresolved V gene in checked studies; the others have no known cause. This sample gives roughly 34,000 clones in total; roughly 82% of them show up just once. 9.5% to 15% of the sample belongs to the ten largest clones.

Patients with autoimmune disease history or receiving systemic immunosuppression were excluded from the trial. In every dose cohort, peripheral blood was drawn for TCR sequencing at baseline, cycle 4 day 1, and cycle 7 day 1. The samples were drawn from a first-in-human, open-label, multicenter phase I dose-escalation trial of ivuxolimab. Adults with locally advanced or metastatic head and neck squamous cell, hepatocellular, melanoma or renal cell carcinoma were enrolled in the trial. Before TCR sequencing, CD4+ T cells and CD8+ T cells from peripheral blood were sorted into separate populations. The data stem from a study of OX40 agonist ivuxolimab in advanced cancers. At the level of the whole study: Ivuxolimab was an agonistic, fully human IgG2 monoclonal antibody directed against OX40 (CD134), a costimulatory receptor. The point of sequencing TCRbeta in the periphery was to test whether ivuxolimab changed TCR sequence diversity and drove clonal T-cell expansion. Partial responses were achieved by three dose-escalation patients, of whom one had hepatocellular carcinoma and two had cutaneous melanoma. Of the roughly 51 patients in dose escalation, some 19 had hepatocellular carcinoma, approximately 15 had melanoma, 9 had renal cell carcinoma and 9 had head and neck cancer. Patients were allowed to have had prior anti-PD-1, anti-PD-L1 or anti-CTLA-4 therapy, and around 40% of the dose-escalation patients had previously received checkpoint inhibitors. Intravenous ivuxolimab was administered to patients every 2 weeks at six dose levels: 0.01, 0.1, 0.3, 1.5, 3 and 10 mg/kg. A male proportion of around 80% and a mean age of roughly 55 years, ranging from 23 to 79, were recorded for the dose-escalation cohort. The paper reports the monotherapy dose-escalation portion (N of about 54 patients) of the phase I ivuxolimab trial. What the study reported, not specific to this receptor: After ivuxolimab, CD8+ T cells had more expanded clones than CD4+ T cells on average. Partial responders in the 0.1-3.0 mg/kg groups had among the lowest normalized peripheral clonal expansion, especially among CD8+ T cells. At doses of 0.1 to 3.0 mg/kg, clonal expansion of both CD4+ and CD8+ T cells in blood was seen between baseline and week 6. Low levels of normalized T-cell clonal expansion were also shown by some nonresponding patients. Antigen specificity was not determined for the clonally expanded peripheral T cells.

The sequencing here drew on CD4+ or CD8+ T cells sorted from blood, taken in a trial of the OX40 agonist ivuxolimab. This sequence uses TRBV19 and TRBJ2-1; the D gene is possibly TRBD2, with 7 bases matching. This clonotype was sampled from an adult with an advanced solid tumor such as melanoma, head and neck, liver or kidney cancer. The DNA sequence is as follows: TGTGCCAGTAGTACGGGGGGCAGGTCCTACAATGAGCAGTTCTTC. It translates as CASSTGGRSYNEQFF.